This TCR beta chain was documented in a study of blood T cell repertoires in COVID-19. Whole-study context: Italy, Spain and the United States were the sources of the convalescent and acute COVID-19 samples. PBMCs, B-cell-depleted T cells, or T cells provided the cDNA or gDNA that made up the material.

Under the authors' procedure: Scientists estimated how many nucleated cells there were by amplifying reference gene primers. Some clones are missing from TCRdb's copy, which holds only in-frame ones; the method was immunoSEQ multiplex PCR. That table furnishes V, J and clone size, whereas the DNA furnished D and trimming. Among a few hundred thousand clones, more than 75% were seen once, and the ten largest hold over 7.5%. The CDR3 is 14 amino acids. Germline lookup yields CDR1 SQVTM and CDR2 ANQGSEA. Trimming took off 1 base at V and 7 bases at J, with 17 bases between the two ends. Sequencing was carried out using peripheral blood. The source is a middle-aged man who had recovered from COVID-19. V and J are TRBV29-1 and TRBJ2-7; D might be TRBD2 (6 bases). The CDR3 region is CSVEGTTNSWEQYF. As DNA, the CDR3 is TGCAGCGTTGAAGGGACTACCAACTCTTGGGAGCAGTACTTC.